A single sample gave rise to the 6 T cell receptor beta chains below, sequenced in a study of blood T cell repertoires in COVID-19 (dated by TCRdb to 2018 to 2021). Preparation of the library involved the immunoSEQ multiplex PCR assay. TCRdb obtained this table from immuneACCESS and retained in-frame rearrangements with V and J assigned. These tables miss some clones; where compared with another copy, unresolved V genes account for less than half of the shortfall, and the remainder is unexplained. The sample profile shows roughly 380,000 clones; around nine tenths of them were found once. The ten largest account for approximately 1% of the sample. The source material was PBMCs or T cells enriched from blood (not recorded which). Every receptor here comes from a woman in her 30s who had been exposed to COVID-19.

The gene calls are TRBV29-1 and TRBJ2-2; weak D call: TRBD2 (5 bases). V was trimmed by 3 bases and J by 6 bases, leaving 11 bases between them. CDR1 and CDR2 (germline): SQVTM, ANQGSEA. The CDR3 totals 13 residues. CDR3 DNA: TGCAGCGTTGACCTCTCGGAGGCCGGGGAGCTGTTTTTT. Translated: CSVDLSEAGELFF.

CDR3 sequence reads: CASSSTGGAPLHF. DNA of the CDR3: TGTGCCAGCAGTTCCACCGGCGGGGCCCCCCTCCACTTT. This rearrangement joins TRBV6-5 to TRBJ1-6; perhaps TRBD1 as D (5 bases). The CDR3 loop spans 13 amino acids. Per germline, CDR1 MNHEY and CDR2 SVGAGI. Trimming left V 4 bases short and J 13 bases short, with 14 bases between.

The rearrangement links TRBV25-1 to TRBJ2-1, with 11 positions matching TRBD2. Germline V gives CDR1 MGHDK, CDR2 SYGVNS. V lost 4 bases to trimming and J lost 8 bases; unmatched junction nucleotides: 7. This CDR3 region has 15 residues. CDR3 in amino acids: CASSALAGGPDEQFF. The CDR3 coding sequence is TGTGCCAGCAGTGCCTTAGCGGGAGGGCCAGATGAGCAGTTCTTC.

The V call is TRBV28, the J call TRBJ1-2, with D possibly TRBD1 on 5 matching bases. The germline CDR1 and CDR2 sequences are MDHEN and SYDVKM. Trimming took off 3 bases at V and 8 bases at J, with 10 bases between the two ends. The CDR3 extends over 12 amino acids. The CDR3 here is CASSFARGGYTF. As DNA, the CDR3 is TGTGCCAGCAGTTTCGCAAGGGGCGGCTACACCTTC.

The chain combines TRBV9 with TRBJ1-4; D gene unclear. This CDR3 contains 13 residues. V was trimmed by 6 bases and J by 3 bases, leaving 9 bases between them. CDR1 is SGDLS, CDR2 YYNGEE, per germline. The CDR3 region is CASTRGANEKLFF. In nucleotides, the CDR3 is TGTGCCAGCACCCGCGGGGCTAATGAAAAACTGTTTTTT.

On this clone itself: Other DNA sequences in the sample encode the same CDR3. The chain has TRBV5-1 and TRBJ1-1; no definite D call. V was trimmed by 2 bases and J by 0 bases, leaving 8 bases between them. The germline gives CDR1 SGHRS, CDR2 YFSETQ. The CDR3 is 14 residues long. The CDR3 protein is CASSLDRVNTEAFF. CDR3 DNA: TGCGCCAGCAGCTTAGATCGAGTGAACACTGAAGCTTTCTTT.